This T cell receptor beta chain was documented in a study of regulatory T cells in long-lasting Graves disease. Findings of the study overall: The number of shared public clonotypes was higher in persistent patients (about 3,000) than new patients (under 1,000). Gene preferences differed: TRBV28, TRBJ1-2, TRBJ2-5 in persistent cases.

Concerning this clonotype: The antigen remains unidentified.

Time point: persistent/refractory GD, antithyroid drugs over 5 years with positive TRAb. PBMC RNA served as the TCR library source. Each of the patients was recruited from an endocrinology department situated in Xi'an, China. CDR1 SGHRS and CDR2 YFSETQ come from the germline V gene. The ends lost 2 bases at V and 2 bases at J; junction bases unmatched: 4. The CDR3 loop spans 16 amino acids. In building TCR beta libraries, iRepertoire HTBI primers were used together with Arm-PCR of CDR3 regions. In the original processing: Some 57 TRBV and about 15 TRBJ segments were identified across samples. TCRdb re-analysed the multiplex PCR reads in MiXCR, keeping a single row per CDR3 protein. These V and J calls derive from TCRdb rather than the authors' analysis. The sample lists hundreds of thousands of distinct CDR3 sequences; around 19% were seen once.

The clonotype comes from a female donor with Graves disease. The chain carries TRBV5-1 and TRBJ2-2; 9 bases match TRBD2. This material consisted of peripheral blood mononuclear cells (PBMCs), taken when the disease was refractory, from a patient treated with antithyroid drugs. CDR3 bases: TGCGCCAGCAGCTTCCTAGCGGGGCCAAACACCGGGGAGCTGTTTTTT. It translates to CASSFLAGPNTGELFF.